Below, 15 T cell receptor delta chains from the same sample are listed, as sequenced in a study of Vδ1+ human thymocytes. The study, taken as a whole, reports: In the thymus, TRG and TRD repertoires looked highly polyclonal with Gaussian CDR3 lengths.

For these receptors, no antigen is known. RNA was extracted from the cells and then reverse transcribed. Multiplex PCR used pooled V-gene forward primers and a constant-region reverse primer to amplify CDR3s. TCRdb re-analyzed the multiplex PCR reads via CATT. The sample contains roughly 55,000 delta-chain clones, approximately 15% of which appear only once. Specimen: Vdelta1+ gamma-delta thymocytes from the thymus. The sample's subset: FACS-sorted CD3+ TCRalphabeta- TCRVdelta1+ TCRVdelta2- thymocytes. Receptors originate from a boy in the first two years of life who had congenital heart surgery.

This clone was observed a few times. The V and J genes are TRDV1 and TRDJ1; 7 bases line up with TRDD3. Germline V lookup: CDR1 TSWWSYY, CDR2 QGS. This CDR3 is 20 amino acids long. V lost 2 bases and J lost 5; bases outside the gene matches: 23. This chain's CDR3 is CALGEEIRVLGIFPGDKLIF. DNA for the CDR3: TGTGCTCTTGGGGAAGAGATCCGGGTACTGGGGATTTTTCCAGGTGATAAACTCATCTTT.

The chain carries TRDV1 and TRDJ1, with TRDD3 identical over 8 bases. The CDR3 runs 16 residues. CDR1 is TSWWSYY and CDR2 is QGS in the germline V gene. V was pared by 5 bases and J by 3 bases, with 11 bases of the junction left unmatched. The CDR3 DNA sequence: TGTGCTCTTGGGTACCCCGTACTGGGGATACCCGATAAACTCATCTTT. Translation: CALGYPVLGIPDKLIF.

Regarding this clone: The DNA is omitted, as the CDR3 cannot be located on it reliably, and the CDR3 follows TCRdb's listing. V usage is TRAV29/DV5 and J usage is TRDJ1. Germline V CDR1 and CDR2: NSMFDY, ISSIKDK. Inclusive of both ends, the CDR3 amounts to 18 amino acids. CDR3 protein: CSVLLCSKRVLYTDKLIF.

The chain is built from TRDV1 and TRDJ1, with 11 bases that match TRDD3. The CDR3 consists of 18 residues. V was clipped by 0 bases and J by 2 bases; unmatched bases: 8. Germline lookup yields CDR1 TSWWSYY and CDR2 QGS. CDR3 DNA: TGTGCTCTTGGGGAACTAACATGGGGGATACGATGGACCGATAAACTCATCTTT. Translated, it gives CALGELTWGIRWTDKLIF.

This clone was detected only a few times. The chain recombines TRDV1 with TRDJ1; 9 bases line up with TRDD3. Germline V gives CDR1 TSWWSYY, CDR2 QGS. The V segment lost 2 bases and the J segment 0 bases; nucleotides outside the gene matches: 28. CDR3 length: 24 amino acids. In nucleotides, the CDR3 is TGTGCTCTTGGGGAAAAGGGTACTCGTCCTCCGATTACTGGGGGACACCTTTACACCGATAAACTCATCTTT. Amino acids: CALGEKGTRPPITGGHLYTDKLIF.

On this clone itself: The identical CDR3 is also encoded by other nucleotide sequences in the sample. The rearrangement links TRDV1 to TRDJ1; 8 bases align to TRDD2. The junction had 20 bases not matched to a gene; V was cut back by 2 bases and J by 0 bases. Germline lookup yields CDR1 TSWWSYY and CDR2 QGS. This CDR3 comprises 21 residues. The CDR3 loop reads CALGEFSFLQRTGGHTDKLIF. The CDR3, as DNA: TGTGCTCTTGGGGAATTCAGCTTCCTACAACGTACTGGAGGTCACACCGATAAACTCATCTTT.

With regard to this clone: A much larger clone is a single base away; this may be a read error. The J gene is TRDJ1, the V gene TRDV2, with 13 bases aligning to TRDD3. The CDR3 extends over 17 amino acids. CDR1 is GEAIGNYY and CDR2 is EKD in the germline V gene. The CDR3 is CARDTDTGGYAFDKLIF. The CDR3 DNA sequence: TGTGCCCGTGACACCGATACTGGGGGATACGCGTTCGATAAACTCATCTTT.

The V gene is TRDV3, the J gene TRDJ1, with TRDD3 matching 11 bases. CDR3 length equals 21 residues. CDR1 TVYSNPD and CDR2 GDNSRS come from the germline V gene (reference sequence). The junction had 25 bases not matched to a gene; V was cut back by 4 bases and J by 0 bases. DNA for the CDR3: TGTGCCTATAACCTTACGCCCCAAATTCTCGTACTGGGGGATAACACCGATAAACTCATCTTT. Protein: CAYNLTPQILVLGDNTDKLIF.

V and J are TRDV1 and TRDJ1; 11 nucleotides align to TRDD3. CDR3 length: 22 residues. Germline values: CDR1 TSWWSYY, CDR2 QGS. The ends lost 1 base at V and 0 bases at J; junction bases unmatched: 19. Here the CDR3 DNA reads TGTGCTCTTGGGGAACGAACGGTTCGACTGGGGGATAAGCCCAGGTACACCGATAAACTCATCTTT. This codes for CALGERTVRLGDKPRYTDKLIF.

The table lists this clone with a few counts. At one end the junction does not follow the germline gene, possibly because of a read error. V and J are TRDV1 and TRDJ1; 12 bases align to TRDD3. The CDR3 runs 18 residues. The germline gives CDR1 TSWWSYY, CDR2 QGS. CDR3 loop: CALGAPVTGGYPTDKLIF. The DNA for the CDR3 is TGTGCCCTTGGGGCTCCTGTTACTGGGGGATACCCCACCGATAAACTCATCTTT.

The V and J genes are TRDV1 and TRDJ1; D unresolved. The CDR3 has 14 residues. Looked up from germline, CDR1 is TSWWSYY and CDR2 is QGS. Deletions cut 4 bases from V and 7 bases from J, with 16 bases between. The DNA for the CDR3 is TGTGCTCTTGGGGGACCCATCCCCCGAGGTAAACTCATCTTT. Amino acid sequence: CALGGPIPRGKLIF.

This clone was counted between two and nine times. One junction end disagrees with the germline gene, perhaps due to a read error. The identical CDR3 is also encoded by other nucleotide sequences in the sample. The V and J genes are TRDV1 and TRDJ1; D call uncertain. Germline V lookup: CDR1 TSWWSYY, CDR2 QGS. This CDR3 has 14 residues. CDR3 sequence reads: CALGELGHTDKLIF. As DNA, the CDR3 is TGTGCTCTTGGGGAACTTGGCCACACCGATAAGCTCATCTTT.

This clone was seen a few times. The rearrangement joins TRDV1 to TRDJ1; TRDD3 aligns across 10 bases. V shed 1 base and J 0 bases; nucleotides not matched to a gene: 14. The CDR3 totals 20 residues. CDR1 and CDR2 from the germline V gene are TSWWSYY and QGS. The CDR3 loop is CALGERKTPHTGGYTDKLIF. Here the CDR3 DNA reads TGTGCTCTTGGGGAACGGAAGACCCCGCATACTGGGGGATACACCGATAAACTCATCTTT.

The chain has TRDV1 and TRDJ1; D possibly matches TRDD2 or TRDD3 (9 bases each). V shed 5 bases and J shed 2 bases, with 27 bases lying between them. CDR3 size: 19 residues. The germline V gene has CDR1 TSWWSYY and CDR2 QGS. The CDR3 DNA reads TGTGCTCTTGGGCTTCCCTTCCTACTGGGGGGATACTCAACCGATAAACTCATCTTT. Its protein is CALGLPFLLGGYSTDKLIF.

Only a few counts were recorded for this clone. V is TRDV1 and J is TRDJ1; 13 bases match TRDD3. J was trimmed by 4 bases and V by 6 bases; bases with no gene match: 26. Germline assignment: CDR1 TSWWSYY and CDR2 QGS. The CDR3 consists of 22 residues. The CDR3 loop reads CALGPPYWGIRHTDGFNDKLIF. The CDR3 nucleotides read TGTGCTCTTGGCCCCCCGTACTGGGGGATACGTCATACGGATGGCTTCAACGATAAACTCATCTTT.